What follows are 14 T cell receptor beta chains derived from one specimen sequenced in a study of blood T cells in healthy people across ages. The second PCR ran about 6 to 11 cycles with a sample-barcoded 5' primer and J-beta primers. Using its own MiXCR run on the 5' RACE reads, TCRdb lists one record per CDR3 protein. The sample includes about 380,000 distinct CDR3 sequences, approximately 52% seen only once; the top ten take under 65%. Material: blood. Receptors were obtained from a man aged 55-75 years in good health.

V gene TRBV5-1 combines with J gene TRBJ2-1; 11 bases map to TRBD1. Germline V gene sequence: CDR1 SGHRS, CDR2 YFSETQ. The CDR3 is 14 residues long. After removal of 1 base from V and 8 bases from J, the junction contained 2 bases not matched to a gene. The CDR3 loop reads CASSLRGQGDEQFF. The CDR3 DNA is TGCGCCAGCAGCTTGAGGGGACAGGGGGATGAGCAGTTCTTC.

This clonotype has just a few counts. The J gene is TRBJ2-3, the V gene TRBV20-1; 9 bases match TRBD2. Trimming cost V 0 bases and J 4 bases; bases outside gene matches: 8. There are 16 residues in the CDR3. CDR1 and CDR2 (germline): DFQATT, SNEGSKA (reference sequence). In DNA, the CDR3 is TGCAGTGCTAGAGATTGGAGTAGCGGGAGCGCAGATACGCAGTATTTT. Protein: CSARDWSSGSADTQYF.

This sequence joins TRBV9 and TRBJ2-7; 8 bases map to TRBD2. Germline CDR1 is SGDLS and CDR2 is YYNGEE. CDR3 size: 15 residues. Germline trimming cut 0 bases from V and 3 bases from J; bases unmatched to any gene: 5. The DNA of the CDR3 is TGTGCCAGCAGCGTAGCTGCGGGAGGAGGCTACGAGCAGTACTTC. This gives the protein CASSVAAGGGYEQYF.

There are a few counts of this clonotype. The chain carries TRBV24-1 and TRBJ2-1, with a weak D call TRBD2 (5 bases). Matching the DNA end better, TRBJ2-7 makes the J call doubtful. CDR3 size: 16 residues. In germline, CDR1 is KGHDR, CDR2 SFDVKD. CDR3 DNA sequence: TGTGCCACCAGTGACTCTACTAGGAGCTCCTACAATGAGCAGTACTTC. This sequence encodes CATSDSTRSSYNEQYF.

This clonotype turned up a few times. V and J are TRBV28 and TRBJ2-5; 9 nucleotides align to TRBD2. The trim removed 6 bases at V and 11 bases at J, leaving 13 bases unmatched. The V gene's germline CDR1 is MDHEN and CDR2 SYDVKM. The CDR3 is made up of 14 amino acids. CDR3 coding DNA: TGTGCCAGCAGCAAAAGCGGGAGGAGGCATGAGCAGTACTTC. Translating gives CASSKSGRRHEQYF.

J is TRBJ2-1 and V is TRBV28; weak D call: TRBD2 (5 bases). CDR1 and CDR2 (germline): MDHEN, SYDVKM. CDR3 size: 16 residues. V was trimmed by 6 bases and J by 3 bases, leaving 18 bases between them. The CDR3 reads CASRRSASSHYNEQFF. As DNA, the CDR3 is TGTGCCAGCAGGCGTTCGGCTAGCTCCCACTACAATGAGCAGTTCTTC.

V and J are TRBV5-1 and TRBJ2-5, with a tentative D call TRBD1 (5 bases). This CDR3 comprises 15 residues. The germline V and J ends were trimmed by 4 bases and 5 bases, with 18 bases remaining between them. The V gene's germline CDR1 is SGHRS and CDR2 YFSETQ. CDR3 loop: CASSPRVGSGETQYF. The CDR3 coding sequence is TGCGCCAGCAGCCCCAGGGTGGGGTCCGGGGAGACCCAGTACTTC.

The V call is TRBV6-6, the J call TRBJ2-7; TRBD1 matches at 9 bases. CDR1 is MNHNY, CDR2 SVGAGI, per germline (reference sequence). The CDR3 contains 12 residues. The CDR3 region has the DNA TGTGCGACGGACAGGGGATCCTACGAGCAGTACTTC. Translation gives CATDRGSYEQYF.

This chain joins TRBV29-1 and TRBJ2-1, with D possibly TRBD1 on 6 matching bases. This CDR3 comprises 11 residues. Trimming removed 6 bases at V and 15 bases at J, with 18 bases between. Looked up from germline, CDR1 is SQVTM and CDR2 is ANQGSEA. CDR3 sequence: CSVRRAGDGFF. CDR3 in DNA: TGCAGCGTCAGGCGGGCAGGGGATGGGTTCTTC.

The J gene is TRBJ2-3, the V gene TRBV11-2; 7 positions agree with TRBD2. J gave up 0 bases and V 5 bases, and 5 bases lay outside the gene matches. Germline V lookup: CDR1 SGHAT, CDR2 FQNNGV. The CDR3 loop spans 15 amino acids. For the CDR3, the DNA is TGTGCCAGCAGCCCAGCGGGGCCTAGCACAGATACGCAGTATTTT. Translation: CASSPAGPSTDTQYF.

V is TRBV12-3 or TRBV12-4 and J is TRBJ2-3; possibly TRBD2 for D (6 bases). Trimming removed 5 bases at V and 11 bases at J, with 14 bases between. This CDR3 is 12 amino acids long. The CDR3 coding sequence is TGTGCCAGCAGTCCTGGGGGGAGAGGGCAGTATTTT. Its protein product is CASSPGGRGQYF.

This clonotype was seen only a few times. This rearrangement joins TRBV20-1 to TRBJ1-2, with 7 bases lining up with TRBD1. CDR1 and CDR2 from the germline V gene are DFQATT and SNEGSKA (reference sequence). With 4 bases clipped from V and 6 bases from J, the junction kept 5 bases outside the gene matches. The CDR3 consists of 12 residues. CDR3 nucleotides: TGCAGTGCTACTCAGGGGGGGAATGGCTACACCTTC. This gives the protein CSATQGGNGYTF.

This chain connects TRBV28 to TRBJ2-1; possible D gene TRBD1, 6 bases. The CDR3 extends over 14 amino acids. The ends were cut back, 8 bases at V and 4 bases at J, with 15 bases in the middle. Germline-derived CDR1 and CDR2 are MDHEN and SYDVKM. The DNA of the CDR3 is TGTGCCAGCCGAACAGGGCGTAGGTACAATGAGCAGTTCTTC. Translating it yields CASRTGRRYNEQFF.

This clonotype was seen more than once but under ten times. The gene calls are TRBV7-9 and TRBJ2-7; possible D gene TRBD1, 6 bases. From germline, CDR1 is SEHNR and CDR2 FQNEAQ (reference sequence). V shed 4 bases and J shed 1 base, with 11 bases lying between them. The CDR3 loop spans 14 amino acids. Here the CDR3 reads CASSSHQGSYEQYF. The CDR3 nucleotides read TGTGCCAGCAGCTCCCATCAGGGGTCCTACGAGCAGTACTTC.